These 28 T cell receptor beta chains came from one sample sequenced in a study of cytomegalovirus exposure and HLA in healthy donors. With 60 Vbeta and 13 Jbeta primers, the PCR was carried out. TCRdb's copy holds only in-frame clones and misses some; the assay was immunoSEQ multiplex PCR. This sample has more than 90,000 clones; 70% occur once, and the top ten carry 8.7%. The sequenced sample was PBMCs. These receptor sequences come from a young man in good health and CMV-seropositive.

The V gene is TRBV27, the J gene TRBJ2-6; TRBD1 might be the D (5 bases). The CDR3 totals 18 residues. Germline loops: CDR1 MNHEY, CDR2 SMNVEV (reference sequence). V was shortened by 6 bases and J by 0 bases, with 18 bases between the two germline ends. In DNA form, the CDR3 reads TGTGCCAGCAGCCAAAACCCAGGGATATTCTCTGGGGCCAACGTCCTGACTTTC. Its translation is CASSQNPGIFSGANVLTF.

This clone occurred a few times. The V gene is TRBV27, the J gene TRBJ1-5; D might be TRBD1 (6 bases). This CDR3 has 16 amino acids. The germline V gene encodes CDR1 MNHEY and CDR2 SMNVEV (reference sequence). Trimming removed 8 bases from V and 7 bases from J, with 24 bases in between. The CDR3 region is CASYPRQGKERQPQHF. CDR3 nucleotides: TGTGCCAGCTACCCCCGGCAGGGGAAGGAAAGACAGCCCCAGCATTTT.

The chain joins TRBV28 to TRBJ2-5, with TRBD2 identical over 9 bases. The CDR3 consists of 13 residues. The J segment lost 9 bases and the V segment lost 7 bases, leaving 9 bases of the junction unmatched. Germline loops: CDR1 MDHEN, CDR2 SYDVKM. Here the CDR3 reads CASNPGLAPAQYF. The CDR3, as DNA: TGTGCCAGCAACCCGGGACTAGCCCCGGCCCAGTACTTC.

The V gene is TRBV30, the J gene TRBJ2-7; 9 bases line up with TRBD2. CDR3 length equals 16 residues. The V gene end was trimmed by 3 bases and the J gene end by 3 bases; junction bases not matched to a gene: 12. Germline V CDR1 and CDR2: GTSNPN, SVGIG (reference sequence). The CDR3 protein is CAWSRGASGTFYEQYV. CDR3 nucleotide sequence: TGTGCCTGGAGCCGCGGGGCTAGCGGGACTTTCTACGAGCAGTACGTC.

The chain combines TRBV7-9 with TRBJ1-1; 7 bases fit TRBD1. J gave up 0 bases and V 7 bases, and 8 bases lay outside the gene matches. In germline, CDR1 is SEHNR, CDR2 FQNEAQ (reference sequence). The length of the CDR3 is 15 residues. This CDR3 reads CASTPQGQLNTEAFF. The CDR3 nucleotides read TGTGCCAGCACCCCCCAGGGACAGTTGAACACTGAAGCTTTCTTT.

The chain links TRBV2 to TRBJ2-1; D not resolved. V lost 2 bases and J lost 3, with 8 bases in between. CDR1 and CDR2 (germline): SNHLY, FYNNEI. The CDR3 runs 14 residues. The CDR3, as DNA: TGTGCCAGCAGTGAAACAAGCGTCTACAATGAGCAGTTCTTC. Its protein product is CASSETSVYNEQFF.

V is TRBV5-4 and J is TRBJ2-1; D is perhaps TRBD1 (6 bases). This CDR3 is built from 16 residues. Per germline, CDR1 SGHNT and CDR2 YYREEE (reference sequence). V was clipped by 2 bases and J by 0 bases, with 12 bases between them. CDR3: CASSFGGPSSYNEQFF. Written as DNA, the CDR3 is TGTGCCAGCAGCTTTGGGGGCCCGAGCTCCTACAATGAGCAGTTCTTC.

The chain employs TRBV29-1 and TRBJ1-2; 8 bases are a match to TRBD1. V lost 8 bases to trimming and J lost 6 bases; unmatched junction nucleotides: 5. Germline V lookup: CDR1 SQVTM, CDR2 ANQGSEA. The CDR3 covers 11 residues. CDR3 DNA: TGCAGCTTTAGACAGGGGAATGGCTACACCTTC. Its translation: CSFRQGNGYTF.

The V and J genes are TRBV15 and TRBJ2-3; the match to TRBD1 covers 9 bases. Germline trimming cut 1 base from V and 4 bases from J; bases unmatched to any gene: 6. This CDR3 is 16 amino acids long. The V gene's germline CDR1 is LNHNV and CDR2 YYDKDF (reference sequence). The CDR3 protein is CATSRGGDRVPDTQYF. The CDR3 coding sequence is TGTGCCACCAGCAGAGGTGGGGACAGGGTCCCAGATACGCAGTATTTT.

The V call is TRBV9, the J call TRBJ2-7; the D gene is possibly TRBD1 (7 bases). Deletions cut 4 bases from V and 1 base from J, with 12 bases between. CDR1 and CDR2 from the germline V gene are SGDLS and YYNGEE. This CDR3 has 14 amino acids. This chain's CDR3 is CASSRAGGSYEQYF. The CDR3, as DNA: TGTGCCAGCAGCAGGGCAGGGGGGTCCTACGAGCAGTACTTC.

This clone turned up a few times. The chain links TRBV2 to TRBJ2-2; the D gene is possibly TRBD2 (5 bases). Germline CDR1 and CDR2: SNHLY and FYNNEI. The CDR3 has 13 residues. V shed 8 bases and J shed 8 bases, with 15 bases lying between them. The CDR3 DNA follows: TGTGCCAGCCAATTGGGAGAGGCAGGGGAGCTGTTTTTT. It is translated as CASQLGEAGELFF. Complete variable domain (other parts from reference TRBV2 and TRBJ2-2): EPEVTQTPSHQVTQMGQEVILRCVPISNHLYFYWYRQILGQKVEFLVSFYNNEISEKSEIFDDQFSVERPDGSNFTLKIRSTKLEDSAMYFCASQLGEAGELFFGEGSRLTVL.

This chain connects TRBV18 to TRBJ2-1, with TRBD2 matching 8 bases. J lost 9 bases, V lost 2 bases, and 12 bases had no gene match. The CDR3 length is 16 residues. CDR1 KGHSH and CDR2 LQKENI come from the germline V gene. The DNA of the CDR3 is TGTGCCAGCTCACCAGGTTCAGGGCGGGGGGCCGCTGAGCAGTTCTTC. Its protein is CASSPGSGRGAAEQFF.

The rearrangement uses TRBV5-6 and TRBJ2-3, with 8 bases fitting TRBD2. CDR1 and CDR2 (germline): SGHDT, YYEEEE. The length of the CDR3 is 16 residues. V gave up 0 bases and J gave up 2 bases; unmatched junction bases: 5. CDR3 sequence: CASSLGDGGATDTQYF. CDR3 coding DNA: TGTGCCAGCAGCTTGGGGGACGGGGGGGCCACAGATACGCAGTATTTT.

The DNA for the CDR3 is TGTGCCAGCAGTCGGACTTGGGGGGAGACTGGCTACACCTTC. Its protein is CASSRTWGETGYTF. The chain carries TRBV2 and TRBJ1-2; possibly TRBD1 for D (5 bases). This CDR3 has 14 residues. With 5 bases removed from V and 7 bases from J, the gap between germline ends came to 17 bases. CDR1 is SNHLY and CDR2 is FYNNEI in the germline V gene.

This chain joins TRBV28 and TRBJ2-5, with 8 nucleotides matching TRBD2. V lost 8 bases, J lost 1 base, and 9 bases stayed unmatched. The CDR3 is 15 residues long. CDR1 and CDR2 (germline): MDHEN, SYDVKM. CDR3 sequence (DNA): TGTGCCAGCCGAAAATTAGCGGGGCCCCAAGAGACCCAGTACTTC. Translating it yields CASRKLAGPQETQYF.

The chain couples TRBV2 to TRBJ2-7; no firm D call. The CDR3 runs to 13 residues. CDR1 SNHLY and CDR2 FYNNEI come from the germline V gene. Trimming stripped 7 bases from V and 0 bases from J, with 10 bases between. CDR3 DNA: TGTGCCAGCACGGTACTGAGCTCCTACGAGCAGTACTTC. It is translated as CASTVLSSYEQYF. Full variable domain (remainder filled in from reference TRBV2 and TRBJ2-7): EPEVTQTPSHQVTQMGQEVILRCVPISNHLYFYWYRQILGQKVEFLVSFYNNEISEKSEIFDDQFSVERPDGSNFTLKIRSTKLEDSAMYFCASTVLSSYEQYFGPGTRLTVT.

The rearrangement uses TRBV14 and TRBJ1-4, with unresolved D. V was shortened by 4 bases and J by 3 bases, with 9 bases between the two germline ends. The CDR3 covers 14 residues. Per the germline V gene, CDR1 is SGHDN and CDR2 is FVKESK. The CDR3 sequence is CASSRPRPNEKLFF. The CDR3 nucleotides are TGTGCCAGCAGCCGACCTAGGCCTAATGAAAAACTGTTTTTT.

This clone was observed a few times. This rearrangement joins TRBV4-2 to TRBJ2-1, with 12 bases identical to TRBD2. The CDR3 length is 17 residues. Per the germline V gene, CDR1 is LGHNA and CDR2 is YNFKEQ. V dropped 0 bases and J dropped 2; count of bases not matched to a gene: 2. The CDR3 sequence: CASSQDSSGGAYNEQFF. In DNA form, the CDR3 reads TGTGCCAGCAGCCAAGATTCTAGCGGGGGGGCCTACAATGAGCAGTTCTTC.

Written as DNA, the CDR3 is TGTGCCAGCAGCCTGCAGGAAGAGACCCAGTACTTC. Its translation is CASSLQEETQYF. The V and J genes are TRBV7-9 and TRBJ2-5, with D unresolved. Trimming cost V 5 bases and J 3 bases, with 7 bases left between them. The V gene's germline CDR1 is SEHNR and CDR2 FQNEAQ (reference sequence). The CDR3 runs 12 residues. Full variable domain (rest looked up from reference TRBV7-9 and TRBJ2-5): DTGVSQNPRHKITKRGQNVTFRCDPISEHNRLYWYRQTLGQGPEFLTYFQNEAQLEKSRLLSDRFSAERPKGSFSTLEIQRTEQGDSAMYLCASSLQEETQYFGPGTRLLVL.

This clone was observed a handful of times. The CDR3 here is CASSFNEGRNTEAFF. The CDR3 DNA follows: TGTGCCAGCAGCTTTAATGAGGGCCGGAACACTGAAGCTTTCTTT. The chain combines TRBV7-9 with TRBJ1-1; D ambiguous. The CDR3 is 15 residues long. Germline-derived CDR1 and CDR2 are SEHNR and FQNEAQ (reference sequence). The V and J ends lost 3 bases and 1 base respectively, with 12 bases between them.

This chain links TRBV27 with TRBJ2-3; the D gene is possibly TRBD1 (6 bases). CDR1 MNHEY and CDR2 SMNVEV come from the germline V gene (reference sequence). V lost 5 bases and J 8 bases, leaving 17 bases between the germline ends. The CDR3 contains 14 residues. CDR3 sequence: CASSPGLVRGTQYF. CDR3 sequence (DNA): TGTGCCAGCAGTCCTGGACTGGTCAGGGGTACGCAGTATTTT.

The V gene is TRBV6-1, the J gene TRBJ2-1; 9 bases align to TRBD1. Germline lookup yields CDR1 MNHNS and CDR2 SASEGT. V was clipped by 3 bases and J by 2 bases; unmatched bases: 5. The CDR3 extends over 16 amino acids. The chain's CDR3 is CASSDRGQGPYNEQFF. CDR3 sequence (DNA): TGTGCCAGCAGTGATCGGGGACAGGGTCCCTACAATGAGCAGTTCTTC.

This clone was observed a handful of times. The gene calls are TRBV7-2 and TRBJ2-3, with 14 bases fitting TRBD2. The V gene's germline CDR1 is SGHTA and CDR2 FQGNSA. The CDR3 is made up of 16 amino acids. V lost 5 bases, J lost 5 bases, and 6 bases stayed unmatched. The CDR3 loop is CASSARLAGGRDTQYF. CDR3 coding DNA: TGTGCCAGCAGCGCCCGACTAGCGGGGGGGCGAGATACGCAGTATTTT.

This sequence joins TRBV30 and TRBJ1-2, with D unclear. This CDR3 is built from 13 residues. Trimming stripped 0 bases from V and 4 bases from J, with 9 bases between. CDR1 is GTSNPN, CDR2 SVGIG, per germline (reference sequence). The chain's CDR3 is CAWSVGPTYGYTF. The DNA for the CDR3 is TGTGCCTGGAGTGTTGGCCCAACCTATGGCTACACCTTC.

The rearrangement links TRBV5-1 to TRBJ1-1, with D maybe TRBD1 (5 bases). The V gene lost 0 bases and the J gene lost 7 bases, with 13 bases spanning the gap. Germline CDR1 is SGHRS and CDR2 is YFSETQ. The CDR3 is made up of 14 amino acids. The CDR3 reads CASSLEARDFEAFF. Here the CDR3 DNA reads TGCGCCAGCAGCTTGGAGGCAAGGGACTTTGAAGCTTTCTTT.

The genes are TRBV18 and TRBJ2-3; D is undetermined. The CDR3 extends over 13 amino acids. The V gene's germline CDR1 is KGHSH and CDR2 LQKENI. The V and J ends lost 0 bases and 8 bases respectively, with 9 bases between them. The CDR3 region is CASSPPTGGTQYF. CDR3 DNA: TGTGCCAGCTCACCACCGACTGGCGGTACGCAGTATTTT.

As for this clone: One end of the junction fails to match germline, which may point to a read error. J is TRBJ2-7 and V is TRBV7-7, with TRBD1 matching over 10 bases. CDR3 length equals 18 residues. The germline gives CDR1 SSHAT, CDR2 FNYEAQ (reference sequence). CDR3 amino acids: CASSLEGFVTGGLGEQYF. The CDR3 DNA is TGTGCTAGCAGCTTAGAGGGATTCGTGACAGGGGGCTTGGGCGAGCAGTACTTC.

The chain employs TRBV27 and TRBJ2-7, with D unresolved. There are 13 residues in the CDR3. The germline V gene has CDR1 MNHEY and CDR2 SMNVEV (reference sequence). The DNA of the CDR3 is TGTGCCAGCAGTCAACACCCCCCCCTTCGCCGTTTCGTC. Translating it yields CASSQHPPLRRFV.